This T cell receptor beta chain was retrieved from a study of blood T cell repertoires in COVID-19. Libraries were prepared by immunoSEQ multiplex PCR; TCRdb keeps only in-frame clonotypes and omits some of them. The sample includes about 160,000 clones, over 85% of them seen just once. V lost 9 bases to trimming and J lost 5 bases, with 22 bases between them. The CDR3 is 16 amino acids. Germline V CDR1 and CDR2: KGHDR, SFDVKD. This receptor was identified in a woman in her fifties or sixties with acute or convalescent COVID-19. The chain employs TRBV24-1 and TRBJ2-1; TRBD1 is a possible D gene (5 bases). Material: peripheral blood. The CDR3 sequence is CATEDHRQTLNNEQFF. The CDR3 DNA sequence: TGTGCCACCGAAGACCATAGACAGACTCTAAACAATGAGCAGTTCTTC.